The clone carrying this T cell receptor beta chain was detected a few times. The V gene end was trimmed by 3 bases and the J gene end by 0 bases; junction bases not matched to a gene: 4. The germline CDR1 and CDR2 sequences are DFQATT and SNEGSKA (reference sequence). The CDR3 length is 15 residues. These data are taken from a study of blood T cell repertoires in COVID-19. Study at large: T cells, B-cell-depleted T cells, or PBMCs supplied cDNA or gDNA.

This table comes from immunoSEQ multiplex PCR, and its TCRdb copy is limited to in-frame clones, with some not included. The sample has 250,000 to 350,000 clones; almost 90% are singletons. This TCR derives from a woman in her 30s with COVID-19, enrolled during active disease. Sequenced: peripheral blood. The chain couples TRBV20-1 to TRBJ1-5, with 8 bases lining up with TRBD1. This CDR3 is CSASPGGFSNQPQHF. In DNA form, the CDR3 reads TGCAGTGCTAGTCCAGGGGGCTTTAGCAATCAGCCCCAGCATTTT.